Shown below are 17 T cell receptor beta chains from a single sample sequenced in a study of cytomegalovirus exposure and HLA in healthy donors. The PCR used 60 Vbeta and 13 Jbeta primers. TCRdb's copy holds only in-frame clones and misses some; the assay was immunoSEQ multiplex PCR. The sample lists roughly 200,000 clones, around 81% occurring once. What was sequenced was PBMCs. Source of these receptors: a man in his forties in good health and CMV-seronegative.

This clone was found a few times. The J gene is TRBJ2-3, the V gene TRBV11-2, with 7 bases identical to TRBD1. Germline CDR1 is SGHAT and CDR2 is FQNNGV. J was trimmed by 0 bases and V by 3 bases; bases with no gene match: 3. This CDR3 is built from 15 residues. CDR3 in DNA: TGTGCCAGCAGCTTTGGGACAGCTAGCACAGATACGCAGTATTTT. Translated, it gives CASSFGTASTDTQYF.

Only one count was recorded for this clone. The rearrangement links TRBV10-2 to TRBJ1-1; 7 bases agree with TRBD1. The CDR3 runs 12 residues. The V segment lost 7 bases and the J segment 8 bases; nucleotides outside the gene matches: 7. Looked up from germline, CDR1 is WSHSY and CDR2 is SAAADI. The CDR3 sequence: CASKGQYGEAFF. CDR3 sequence (DNA): TGCGCCAGCAAGGGACAGTACGGCGAAGCTTTCTTT.

V is TRBV6-4 and J is TRBJ2-1; the match to TRBD2 covers 9 bases. The CDR3 sequence is 16 residues long. The germline CDR1 and CDR2 sequences are MRHNA and SNTAGT. J was trimmed by 2 bases and V by 2 bases; bases with no gene match: 4. CDR3: CASSDGKRGAYNEQFF. For the CDR3, the DNA is TGTGCCAGCAGTGACGGCAAGCGGGGGGCCTACAATGAGCAGTTCTTC.

The rearrangement uses TRBV4-1 and TRBJ1-1; the D gene is possibly TRBD1 (5 bases). CDR1 is MGHRA, CDR2 YSYEKL, per germline. The V gene lost 4 bases and the J gene lost 2 bases, with 17 bases spanning the gap. The CDR3 contains 16 residues. CDR3 residues: CASSPGRDPFNTEAFF. As DNA, the CDR3 is TGCGCCAGCAGCCCGGGGAGGGACCCCTTCAACACTGAAGCTTTCTTT.

This chain uses TRBV5-4 with TRBJ1-1, with TRBD1 identical over 8 bases. Germline CDR1 and CDR2: SGHNT and YYREEE (reference sequence). The length of the CDR3 is 15 residues. With 3 bases clipped from V and 4 bases from J, the junction kept 8 bases outside the gene matches. The CDR3 sequence: CASSSPQGVGTEAFF. Written as DNA, the CDR3 is TGTGCCAGCAGCTCCCCACAGGGGGTGGGCACTGAAGCTTTCTTT.

CDR3 region: CASSSSAGGPYNEQFF. CDR3 DNA: TGTGCCAGCAGTTCCTCGGCGGGGGGCCCCTACAATGAGCAGTTCTTC. The rearrangement joins TRBV6-5 to TRBJ2-1; 8 bases are a match to TRBD2. The CDR3 covers 16 residues. After removal of 4 bases from V and 2 bases from J, the junction contained 7 bases not matched to a gene. Germline assignment: CDR1 MNHEY and CDR2 SVGAGI.

The chain couples TRBV7-2 to TRBJ2-7, with D possibly matching TRBD1 (6 bases). In germline, CDR1 is SGHTA, CDR2 FQGNSA. Trimming left V 1 base short and J 5 bases short, with 15 bases between. The CDR3 contains 15 residues. CDR3 nucleotide sequence: TGTGCCAGCAGCTTAGTGGGGACACCGAACCACGAGCAGTACTTC. Translated, it gives CASSLVGTPNHEQYF.

The CDR3, as DNA: TGCGCCAGCAGCTTGGGGGGCGATCGAGAGACCCAGTACTTC. It is translated as CASSLGGDRETQYF. The chain links TRBV5-1 to TRBJ2-5, with D maybe TRBD1 (5 bases). This CDR3 comprises 14 residues. Looked up from germline, CDR1 is SGHRS and CDR2 is YFSETQ. The germline V and J ends were trimmed by 0 bases and 4 bases, with 10 bases remaining between them.

The table lists this clone with a count of one. This CDR3 reads CASSPSPVAGELFF. As DNA, the CDR3 is TGTGCCAGCAGCCCCTCTCCTGTAGCCGGGGAGCTGTTTTTT. V is TRBV9 and J is TRBJ2-2, with D unresolved. V was trimmed by 4 bases and J by 6 bases, leaving 13 bases between them. The germline V gene encodes CDR1 SGDLS and CDR2 YYNGEE. The CDR3 is 14 residues long.

The chain combines TRBV21-1 with TRBJ2-6; TRBD2, the table's D call, was not compared with the DNA. TRBV21-1 is flagged as a pseudogene. The CDR3 is 15 residues long. The CDR3 bases are TGTGCCAGCAGCAAAGGGAGTTCTGGGGCCAACGTCCTGACTTTC. Protein: CASSKGSSGANVLTF.

The chain joins TRBV6-5 to TRBJ2-7; D perhaps matches TRBD2 (6 bases). The CDR3 is 13 amino acids. V shed 8 bases and J shed 0 bases, with 11 bases lying between them. Germline V CDR1 and CDR2: MNHEY, SVGAGI. In DNA form, the CDR3 reads TGTGCCAGCCGCGGGACGGACTCCTACGAGCAGTACTTC. Translation gives CASRGTDSYEQYF.

The J gene is TRBJ2-7, the V gene TRBV5-4, with 8 nucleotides matching TRBD1. Germline assignment: CDR1 SGHNT and CDR2 YYREEE (reference sequence). The trim removed 3 bases at V and 1 base at J, leaving 6 bases unmatched. The CDR3 is 15 amino acids. CDR3 in amino acids: CASSSRTGPSYEQYF. The CDR3 coding sequence is TGTGCCAGCAGCTCTAGGACAGGGCCATCCTACGAGCAGTACTTC.

This clone was seen a handful of times. The CDR3 here is CASSLERGGYEQYF. The CDR3 bases are TGTGCCAGCAGCTTAGAGAGAGGGGGATACGAGCAGTACTTC. This chain joins TRBV11-2 and TRBJ2-7, with a possible D match to TRBD1 (6 bases). Deletions cut 0 bases from V and 4 bases from J, with 10 bases between. Germline lookup yields CDR1 SGHAT and CDR2 FQNNGV. CDR3 length: 14 amino acids.

The rearrangement links TRBV27 to TRBJ1-5, with TRBD1 identical over 12 bases. J lost 7 bases, V lost 6 bases, and 7 bases had no gene match. The CDR3 runs 15 residues. Germline CDR1 MNHEY, CDR2 SMNVEV (reference sequence). CDR3 nucleotide sequence: TGTGCCAGCAGCCCCGGGACAGGGGGCCGACAGCCCCAGCATTTT. This translates into CASSPGTGGRQPQHF.

This clone was seen only a few times. The chain uses TRBV6-1 and TRBJ2-6, with 10 bases lining up with TRBD1. Trimming at V came to 2 bases and at J to 2 bases, leaving 3 bases not matched to a gene. CDR3 length: 17 amino acids. Germline V gene data show CDR1 as MNHNS and CDR2 as SASEGT. The CDR3 nucleotides are TGTGCCAGCAGTGAAACGACAGGGGGCGCTGGGGCCAACGTCCTGACTTTC. Translated, it gives CASSETTGGAGANVLTF.

The chain has TRBV7-2 and TRBJ2-7; 12 bases are a match to TRBD2. V was pared by 5 bases and J by 4 bases, with 6 bases of the junction left unmatched. The CDR3 spans 15 residues. CDR1 and CDR2 (germline): SGHTA, FQGNSA. DNA of the CDR3: TGTGCCAGCAGCCGACTAGCGGGAGATCGGTACGAGCAGTACTTC. It is translated as CASSRLAGDRYEQYF.

This clone was counted a few times. This chain joins TRBV29-1 and TRBJ2-1, with D unresolved. The V gene's germline CDR1 is SQVTM and CDR2 ANQGSEA. This CDR3 is built from 11 residues. The ends were cut back, 7 bases at V and 8 bases at J, with 12 bases in the middle. The CDR3 here is CSAEFVDEQFF. CDR3 nucleotides: TGCAGCGCCGAGTTCGTGGATGAGCAGTTCTTC.